A selection of T cell receptor beta chains follows, all from one sample in a study of cytomegalovirus exposure and HLA in healthy donors. Sequencing was performed with immunoSEQ multiplex PCR; in TCRdb, only in-frame clones are kept and a portion is missing. The sample carries 200,000 or so clones, roughly 88% recorded once. Sequences were obtained from PBMCs. These receptors were obtained from a young woman in good health and CMV-seronegative. CDR3s include the opening cysteine and the closing phenylalanine or tryptophan. The D gene is left open where the match is weak.

v_gene	d_gene	j_gene	CDR3nt	CDR3aa
TRBV10-3	TRBD1	TRBJ1-1	TGTGCCATCAGATTGGACAGGGGGAACACTGAAGCTTTCTTT	CAIRLDRGNTEAFF
TRBV6-1	TRBD1	TRBJ1-2	TGTGCCAGCAGTGCCGGGACAGGGGGGGGTGGCTACACCTTC	CASSAGTGGGGYTF
TRBV27	.	TRBJ2-3	TGTGCCAGCAGTTTATCGGGGAGCGGTGGAGATACGCAGTATTTT	CASSLSGSGGDTQYF
TRBV7-9	TRBD1	TRBJ2-7	TGTGCCATTGACAGGGGGAATATCGAGCAGTACTTC	CAIDRGNIEQYF
TRBV10-1	.	TRBJ2-1	TGCGCCAGCAGTGAGTCGGCCTCCTACAATGAGCAGTTCTTC	CASSESASYNEQFF
TRBV2	TRBD1	TRBJ2-7	TGTGCCAGCAGTCGGGACAGGGGGACCTACGAGCAGTACTTC	CASSRDRGTYEQYF
TRBV18	TRBD2	TRBJ2-7	TGTGCCAGCTCACCAATGACTAGCGGGAGCTACGAGCAGTACTTC	CASSPMTSGSYEQYF
TRBV28	TRBD2	TRBJ2-1	TGTGCCAGCAGTTTATCTAGCGGCCTTTACAATGAGCAGTTCTTC	CASSLSSGLYNEQFF
TRBV10-2	.	TRBJ2-3	TGCGCCAGCAGTGAGTCGTACACAGATACGCAGTATTTT	CASSESYTDTQYF
TRBV5-1	TRBD1	TRBJ1-2	TGCGCCAGCAGCCAGACCCTGGGACAGGGTAAGGACACCTTC	CASSQTLGQGKDTF